What follows are 4 T cell receptor beta chains derived from one specimen sequenced in a study of T cell repertoires in aging, cancer and after chemotherapy (dated by TCRdb to about 2019). TCRdb names Illumina MiSeq as the instrument used. Using a mixed TRB-A/B primer pool, multiplex touch-down PCR amplified rearranged TRB sequences covering the V, D and J segments. TCRdb reworked the public reads: Q25 trimming with fastp, MiXCR clone assembly, productive beta chains retained. Duplicate CDR3 protein sequences are folded into a single record with the most common DNA and genes. This sample is represented by 1,500 to 2,000 distinct CDR3 sequences; about 50% of them were singletons. The ten largest clonotypes hold approximately 6.5% of the sample. Instead of sorted cells or RNA, genomic DNA extracted from peripheral blood served as the source for amplifying TCR beta rearrangements. What was sequenced was blood. All receptors derive from a human donor with a solid tumor.

The chain has TRBV19 and TRBJ2-1; the D gene is possibly TRBD1 (5 bases). This CDR3 is 14 amino acids long. The germline V gene has CDR1 LNHDA and CDR2 SQIVND (reference sequence). Trimming took 8 bases from V and 10 from J, leaving 21 bases between them. Here the CDR3 reads CASRPGAGYWEQFF. The CDR3 DNA reads as TGTGCCAGTCGACCTGGGGCAGGCTATTGGGAGCAGTTCTTC.

The chain is built from TRBV5-1 and TRBJ2-5; 9 bases map to TRBD1. The ends lost 4 bases at V and 4 bases at J; junction bases unmatched: 5. The CDR3 is 14 residues long. In germline, CDR1 is SGHRS, CDR2 YFSETQ. CDR3 loop: CASSPQGAGETQYF. The CDR3 coding sequence is TGCGCCAGCAGCCCACAGGGGGCCGGAGAGACCCAGTACTTC. Variable domain in full (rest from reference TRBV5-1 and TRBJ2-5): KAGVTQTPRYLIKTRGQQVTLSCSPISGHRSVSWYQQTPGQGLQFLFEYFSETQRNKGNFPGRFSGRQFSNSRSEMNVSTLELGDSALYLCASSPQGAGETQYFGPGTRLLVL.

This clonotype has just one count. J is TRBJ2-1 and V is TRBV6-2 or TRBV6-3; weak D call: TRBD2 (5 bases). Trimming took off 5 bases at V and 5 bases at J, with 10 bases between the two ends. This CDR3 has 13 amino acids. CDR1 is MNHEY and CDR2 is SVGEGT in the germline V gene. The CDR3 sequence: CASSRAENNEQFF. The CDR3 coding sequence is TGTGCCAGCAGTCGAGCGGAGAACAATGAGCAGTTCTTC.

V and J are TRBV10-2 and TRBJ1-2, with D perhaps TRBD1 (5 bases). Looked up from germline, CDR1 is WSHSY and CDR2 is SAAADI. This CDR3 is 12 amino acids long. V was shortened by 6 bases and J by 4 bases, with 9 bases between the two germline ends. CDR3 coding DNA: TGCGCCAGCAGGACAGATGGCTATGGCTACACCTTC. Residues: CASRTDGYGYTF.